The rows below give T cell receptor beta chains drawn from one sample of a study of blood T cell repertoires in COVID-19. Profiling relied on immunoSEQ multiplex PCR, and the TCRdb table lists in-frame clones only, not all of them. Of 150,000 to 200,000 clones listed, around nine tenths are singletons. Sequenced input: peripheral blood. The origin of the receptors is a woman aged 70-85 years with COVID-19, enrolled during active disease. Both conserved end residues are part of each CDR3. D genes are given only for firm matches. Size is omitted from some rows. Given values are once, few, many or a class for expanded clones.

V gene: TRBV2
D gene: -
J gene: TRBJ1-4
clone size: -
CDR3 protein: CASRSGGTEKLFF
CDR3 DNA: TGTGCCAGCAGATCCGGGGGGACAGAAAAACTGTTTTTT

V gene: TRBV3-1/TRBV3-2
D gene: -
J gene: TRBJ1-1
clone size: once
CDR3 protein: CASTFGGPANTEAFF
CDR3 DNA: TGTGCCAGCACCTTCGGAGGTCCGGCGAACACTGAAGCTTTCTTT

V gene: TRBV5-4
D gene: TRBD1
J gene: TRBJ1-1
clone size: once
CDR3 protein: CASSIDRGRTEAFF
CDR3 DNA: TGTGCCAGCAGCATAGACAGGGGGCGGACTGAAGCTTTCTTT

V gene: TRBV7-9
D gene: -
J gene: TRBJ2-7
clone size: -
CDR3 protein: CASSLVIGNVYEQYF
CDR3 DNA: TGTGCCAGCAGCTTAGTAATCGGGAACGTGTACGAGCAGTACTTC

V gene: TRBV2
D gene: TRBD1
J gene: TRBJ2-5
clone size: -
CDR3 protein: CANPENRGETQYF
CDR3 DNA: TGTGCCAACCCGGAGAACAGGGGGGAGACCCAGTACTTC

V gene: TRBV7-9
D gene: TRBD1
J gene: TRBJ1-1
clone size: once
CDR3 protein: CASSPEAGTGVVLRGAFF
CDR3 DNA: TGTGCCAGCAGCCCGGAAGCCGGGACAGGGGTCGTTTTGAGAGGAGCTTTCTTT

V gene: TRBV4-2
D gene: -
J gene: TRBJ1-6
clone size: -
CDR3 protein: CASSQERDSPLHF
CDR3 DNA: TGTGCCAGCAGCCAAGAGAGGGATTCACCCCTCCACTTT

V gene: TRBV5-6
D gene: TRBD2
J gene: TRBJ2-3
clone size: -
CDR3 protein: CASSPTSSGRTDTQYF
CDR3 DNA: TGTGCCAGCAGCCCCACCTCTAGCGGGAGAACAGATACGCAGTATTTT

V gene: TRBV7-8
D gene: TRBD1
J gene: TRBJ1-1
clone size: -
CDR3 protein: CASSLGGQGGTEAFF
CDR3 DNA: TGTGCCAGCAGCTTAGGGGGCCAGGGGGGCACTGAAGCTTTCTTT

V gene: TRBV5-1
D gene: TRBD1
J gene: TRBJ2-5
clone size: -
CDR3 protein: CATARGDSQETQYF
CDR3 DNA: TGCGCCACTGCAAGAGGGGACAGCCAAGAGACCCAGTACTTC

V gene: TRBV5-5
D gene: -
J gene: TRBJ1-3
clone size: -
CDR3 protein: CASSLDGRPSGNTIYF
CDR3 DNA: TGTGCCAGCAGCTTGGATGGCAGGCCCTCTGGAAACACCATATATTTT

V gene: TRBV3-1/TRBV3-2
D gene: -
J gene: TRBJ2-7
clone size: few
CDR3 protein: CASSQVIGVSYEQYF
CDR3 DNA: TGTGCCAGCAGCCAAGTTATCGGGGTCTCCTACGAGCAGTACTTC

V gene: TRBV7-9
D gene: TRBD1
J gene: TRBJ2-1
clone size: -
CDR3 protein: CASRSPGQGDNEQFF
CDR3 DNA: TGTGCCAGCAGATCACCGGGACAGGGGGACAATGAGCAGTTCTTC

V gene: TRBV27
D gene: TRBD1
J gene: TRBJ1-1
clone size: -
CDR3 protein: CASSQWDRLNTEAFF
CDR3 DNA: TGTGCCAGCAGTCAATGGGACAGACTGAACACTGAAGCTTTCTTT

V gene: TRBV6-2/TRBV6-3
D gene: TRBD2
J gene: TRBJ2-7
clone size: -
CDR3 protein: CASSYGLAGDGVYEQYF
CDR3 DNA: TGTGCCAGCAGTTACGGACTAGCGGGAGATGGGGTCTACGAGCAGTACTTC

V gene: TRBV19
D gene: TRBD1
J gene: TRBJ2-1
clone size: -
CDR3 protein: CASSPATGVAGSYNEQFF
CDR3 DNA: TGTGCCAGTAGTCCGGCGACAGGGGTCGCCGGTTCCTACAATGAGCAGTTCTTC

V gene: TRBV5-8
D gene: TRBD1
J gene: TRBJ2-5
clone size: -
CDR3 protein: CASSAGQGGFGETQYF
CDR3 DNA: TGTGCCAGCAGCGCGGGACAGGGGGGTTTCGGGGAGACCCAGTACTTC

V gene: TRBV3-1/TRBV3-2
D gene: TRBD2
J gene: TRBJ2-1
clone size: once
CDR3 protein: CASSQGLAVYNEQFF
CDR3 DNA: TGTGCCAGCAGCCAGGGACTAGCGGTGTACAATGAGCAGTTCTTC

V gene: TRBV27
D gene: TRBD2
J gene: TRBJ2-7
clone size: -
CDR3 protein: CASSLGGSGRLDEQYF
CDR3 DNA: TGTGCCAGCAGTTTAGGGGGTAGCGGGAGACTGGATGAGCAGTACTTC

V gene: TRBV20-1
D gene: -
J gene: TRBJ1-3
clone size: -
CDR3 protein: CSASPGNTIYF
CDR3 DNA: TGCAGTGCTAGCCCGGGAAACACCATATATTTT

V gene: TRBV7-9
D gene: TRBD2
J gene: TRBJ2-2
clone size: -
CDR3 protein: CASSRSGRFTGELFF
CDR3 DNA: TGTGCCAGCAGTCGTAGCGGGAGGTTTACCGGGGAGCTGTTTTTT

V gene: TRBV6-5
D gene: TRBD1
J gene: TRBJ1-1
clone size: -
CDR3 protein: CASSYSNGDRDEAFF
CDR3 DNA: TGTGCCAGCAGTTACTCGAATGGCGACAGGGACGAAGCTTTCTTT

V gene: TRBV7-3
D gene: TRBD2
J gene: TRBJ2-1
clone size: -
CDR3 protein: CASSLTGGRAGEQFF
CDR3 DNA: TGTGCCAGCAGCTTAACTGGCGGGAGGGCCGGTGAGCAGTTCTTC

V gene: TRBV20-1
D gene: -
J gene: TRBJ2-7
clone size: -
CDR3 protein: CSASHPPRGEQYF
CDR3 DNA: TGCAGTGCTAGTCACCCTCCCCGGGGCGAGCAGTACTTC

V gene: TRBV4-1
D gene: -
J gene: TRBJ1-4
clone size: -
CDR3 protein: CASTPGWATNEKLFF
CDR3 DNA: TGCGCCAGCACCCCTGGTTGGGCCACTAATGAAAAACTGTTTTTT

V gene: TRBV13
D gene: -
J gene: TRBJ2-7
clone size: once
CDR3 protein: CASRREGQGTYEQYF
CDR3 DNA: TGTGCCAGCAGACGGGAGGGACAGGGCACCTACGAGCAGTACTTC

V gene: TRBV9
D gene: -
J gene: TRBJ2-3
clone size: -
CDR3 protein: CASSVAAVRTDTQYF
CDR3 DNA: TGTGCCAGCAGCGTAGCCGCGGTACGCACAGATACGCAGTATTTT

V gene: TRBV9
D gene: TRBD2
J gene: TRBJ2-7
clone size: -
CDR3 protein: CASSPSGSMTSYEQYF
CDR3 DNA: TGTGCCAGCAGCCCAAGCGGGAGTATGACGTCCTACGAGCAGTACTTC

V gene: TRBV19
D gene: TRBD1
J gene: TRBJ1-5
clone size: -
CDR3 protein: CASSGTGGFQPQHF
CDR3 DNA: TGTGCCAGTAGTGGGACAGGGGGTTTTCAGCCCCAGCATTTT

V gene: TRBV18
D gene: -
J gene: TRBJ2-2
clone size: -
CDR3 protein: CASSPQGRGTGELFF
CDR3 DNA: TGTGCCAGCTCACCACAGGGTCGGGGCACCGGGGAGCTGTTTTTT

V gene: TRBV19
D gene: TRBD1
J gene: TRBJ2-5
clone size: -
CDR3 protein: CASKGTGQETQYF
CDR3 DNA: TGTGCCAGTAAGGGGACAGGTCAAGAGACCCAGTACTTC

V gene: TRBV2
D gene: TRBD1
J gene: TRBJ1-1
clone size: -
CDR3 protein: CASSETGVRYTEAFF
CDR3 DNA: TGTGCCAGCAGTGAAACAGGGGTCAGGTACACTGAAGCTTTCTTT

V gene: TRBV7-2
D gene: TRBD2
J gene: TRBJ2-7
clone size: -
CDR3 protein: CASSQRLAGLSAYEQYF
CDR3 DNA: TGTGCCAGCAGCCAGAGACTAGCGGGACTATCCGCGTACGAGCAGTACTTC

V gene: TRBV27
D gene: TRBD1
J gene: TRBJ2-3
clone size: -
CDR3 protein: CASRWTGSTDTQYF
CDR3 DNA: TGTGCCAGCAGGTGGACAGGGAGCACAGATACGCAGTATTTT

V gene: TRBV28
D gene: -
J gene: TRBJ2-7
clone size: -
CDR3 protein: CASSLSGSHEQYF
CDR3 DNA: TGTGCCAGCAGTTTATCAGGATCCCACGAGCAGTACTTC

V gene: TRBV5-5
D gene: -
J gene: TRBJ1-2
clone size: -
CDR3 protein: CASSSDPQGYGYTF
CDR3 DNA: TGTGCCAGCAGCTCCGACCCTCAGGGCTATGGCTACACCTTC

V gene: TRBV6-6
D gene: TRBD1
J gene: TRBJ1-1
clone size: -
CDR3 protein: CASTYDRGQAFF
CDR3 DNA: TGTGCCAGCACCTATGACAGGGGTCAGGCTTTCTTT

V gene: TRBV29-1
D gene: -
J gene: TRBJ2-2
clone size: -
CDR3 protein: CSVEIGRPGELFF
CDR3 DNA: TGCAGCGTTGAGATCGGCAGGCCCGGGGAGCTGTTTTTT

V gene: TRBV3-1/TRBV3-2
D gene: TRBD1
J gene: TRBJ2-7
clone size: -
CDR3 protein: CASSTGQGYYEQYF
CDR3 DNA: TGTGCCAGCAGCACGGGACAGGGATACTACGAGCAGTACTTC

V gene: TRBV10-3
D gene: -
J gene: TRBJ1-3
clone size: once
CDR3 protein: CATITGSSGNTIYF
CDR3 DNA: TGTGCCACCATAACAGGGAGCTCTGGAAACACCATATATTTT

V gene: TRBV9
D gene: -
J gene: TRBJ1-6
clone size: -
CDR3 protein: CASSPTAVSPLHF
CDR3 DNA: TGTGCCAGCAGCCCTACGGCGGTATCACCCCTCCACTTT

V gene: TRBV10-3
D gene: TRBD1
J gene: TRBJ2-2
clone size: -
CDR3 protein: CAIRGTENTGELFF
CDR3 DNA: TGTGCCATCAGAGGGACAGAGAACACCGGGGAGCTGTTTTTT

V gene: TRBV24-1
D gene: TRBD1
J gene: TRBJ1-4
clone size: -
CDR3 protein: CATSDSTGADEKLFF
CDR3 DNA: TGTGCCACCAGTGATTCGACAGGGGCGGATGAAAAACTGTTTTTT

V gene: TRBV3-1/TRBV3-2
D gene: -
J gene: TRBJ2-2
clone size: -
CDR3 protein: CASSPSVAGELFF
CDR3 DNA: TGTGCCAGCAGCCCTTCAGTGGCCGGGGAGCTGTTTTTT

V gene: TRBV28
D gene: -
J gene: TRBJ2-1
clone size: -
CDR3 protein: CASSLWSSIYNEQFF
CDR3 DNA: TGTGCCAGCAGTTTATGGTCTAGCATCTACAATGAGCAGTTCTTC

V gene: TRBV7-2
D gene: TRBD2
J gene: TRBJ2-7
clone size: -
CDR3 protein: CASRYGTSGSSYEQYF
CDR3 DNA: TGTGCCAGCCGTTACGGGACTAGCGGGAGCTCCTACGAGCAGTACTTC

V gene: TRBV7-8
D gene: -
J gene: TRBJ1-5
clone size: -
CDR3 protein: CASSLLPMFRALNQPQHF
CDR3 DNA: TGTGCCAGCAGCCTCCTCCCAATGTTCAGGGCTCTAAACCAGCCCCAGCATTTT

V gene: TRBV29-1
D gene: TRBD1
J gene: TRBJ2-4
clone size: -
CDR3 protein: CSVLGQGENIQYF
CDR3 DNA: TGCAGCGTTTTGGGACAGGGAGAAAACATTCAGTACTTC

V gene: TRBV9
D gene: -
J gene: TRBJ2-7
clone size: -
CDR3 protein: CACMHLGGTTYEQYF
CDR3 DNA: TGTGCCTGCATGCACCTTGGCGGGACCACCTACGAGCAGTACTTC

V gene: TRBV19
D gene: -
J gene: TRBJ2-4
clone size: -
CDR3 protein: CASSVTGTTAKNIQYF
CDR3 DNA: TGTGCCAGTAGTGTAACTGGGACAACAGCCAAAAACATTCAGTACTTC

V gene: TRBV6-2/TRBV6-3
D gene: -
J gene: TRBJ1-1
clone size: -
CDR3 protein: CASSSGTHTEAFF
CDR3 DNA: TGTGCCAGCAGTTCCGGGACTCACACTGAAGCTTTCTTT

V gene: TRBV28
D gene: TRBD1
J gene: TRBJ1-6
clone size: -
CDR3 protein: CASSPSGQGYNSPLHF
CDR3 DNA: TGTGCCAGCAGCCCATCTGGACAGGGCTATAATTCACCCCTCCACTTT

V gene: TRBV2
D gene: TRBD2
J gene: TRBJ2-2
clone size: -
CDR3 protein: CASRRELAGGTGELFF
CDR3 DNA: TGTGCCAGCAGGAGAGAGCTAGCGGGAGGCACCGGGGAGCTGTTTTTT